This TCR beta chain was recorded in a study of T cell responses to AZD1222 COVID-19 vaccine. Only in-frame clones appear in the TCRdb table, and some are missing; sequencing was by immunoSEQ multiplex PCR. The sample carries about 100,000 clones, 75% to 90% recorded once. This clone was detected many times. V was pared by 3 bases and J by 4 bases, with 9 bases of the junction left unmatched. The CDR3 sequence is 16 residues long. Germline CDR1 reads MNHNS; CDR2 reads SASEGT. The input for sequencing was peripheral blood, taken on day 0 of AZD1222 vaccination. This TCR was recovered from an adult in good health. The chain couples TRBV6-1 to TRBJ1-2; 9 nucleotides align to TRBD1. CDR3 sequence (DNA): TGTGCCAGCAGTGAGGGGACAGGGCCATCTATCTATGGCTACACCTTC. Residues: CASSEGTGPSIYGYTF.